The clone carrying this TCR beta chain has at least ten counts. Its antigen is still unknown. The germline V gene encodes CDR1 SGHNT and CDR2 YYREEE (reference sequence). The V gene end was trimmed by 4 bases and the J gene end by 6 bases; junction bases not matched to a gene: 7. The CDR3 consists of 16 residues. The data originate from a study of shared clonotypes between healthy human individuals. About the study: Each donor had three CD4 naive, three CD4 memory, two CD8 naive and one CD8 memory plate.

Study outcomes and limitations: The four-donor shared clonotypes exceeded non-shared clonotypes in generation probability, with non-shared ones scoring lower.

All of the donors resided in Nashville, Tennessee, and each was a Caucasian adult. The study ran the assay at deep level. Measured with immunoSEQ multiplex PCR; TCRdb has only the in-frame clones, and not every one. The data contain roughly 1,100,000 clones, around 76% of them singletons. This clonotype was sampled from a man younger than 30 in good health. J is TRBJ2-3 and V is TRBV5-4; TRBD2 matches 14 bases. The sequenced material came from memory CD4+ T cells sorted from blood. The subset: CD45RA-negative fraction. Here the CDR3 reads CASSRLAGGGLDTQYF. The CDR3 DNA follows: TGTGCCAGCAGCCGACTAGCGGGAGGGGGCTTGGATACGCAGTATTTT.